The 20 T cell receptor beta chains below come from one sample, sequenced in a study of monozygotic twins with inflammatory bowel disease. TCRdb reprocessed the 5' RACE reads, keeping one entry per CDR3 protein, no DNA. This sample's table has roughly 320,000 distinct CDR3 sequences. Sequenced material: blood. The receptors derive from a human donor with ulcerative colitis or Crohn's disease, or a healthy co-twin of an affected twin (not recorded which).

The rearrangement links TRBV6-5 to TRBJ2-7; the D call of TRBD1 rests on TCRdb alone, since no DNA is present to check it. Germline V gives CDR1 MNHEY, CDR2 SVGAGI. The CDR3 totals 15 residues. CDR3 residues: CASRYTAGQGYEQYF.

The chain is built from TRBV7-4 and TRBJ1-5. CDR1 is SGHVT and CDR2 is SQSDAQ in the germline V gene. The length of the CDR3 is 18 residues. The CDR3 region is CASSHIGEPPSSNQPQHF. Full variable domain (missing parts from reference TRBV7-4 and TRBJ1-5): GAGVSQSPRYKVAKRGRDVALRCDSISGHVTLYWYRQTLGQGSEVLTYSQSDAQRDKSGRPSGRFSAERPERSVSTLKIQRTEQGDSAVYLCASSHIGEPPSSNQPQHFGDGTRLSIL.

The chain uses TRBV4-3 and TRBJ2-7. CDR3 length equals 14 residues. Looked up from germline, CDR1 is LGHNA and CDR2 is YSLEER. Here the CDR3 reads CASSQDPVSYEQYF.

The chain recombines TRBV5-1 with TRBJ2-3; TCRdb lists TRBD1, though no DNA is available to test this call. The CDR3 extends over 16 amino acids. CDR1 and CDR2 (germline): SGHRS, YFSETQ. The CDR3 is CASSWTGFLRTDTQYF. Supplemented by reference TRBV5-1 and TRBJ2-3, the full variable domain reads KAGVTQTPRYLIKTRGQQVTLSCSPISGHRSVSWYQQTPGQGLQFLFEYFSETQRNKGNFPGRFSGRQFSNSRSEMNVSTLELGDSALYLCASSWTGFLRTDTQYFGPGTRLTVL.

This CDR3 is CSVARQGGETQYF. The chain has TRBV29-1 and TRBJ2-5; TCRdb designates TRBD1, a call that cannot be tested without DNA. In germline, CDR1 is SQVTM, CDR2 ANQGSEA. The CDR3 length is 13 residues.

The chain has TRBV10-1 and TRBJ2-1; the TCRdb D gene call, TRBD2, has no DNA to confirm it. CDR1 is WNHNN and CDR2 is SYGVQD in the germline V gene (reference sequence). The CDR3 is 18 residues long. The CDR3: CASSGRTSGRAGYNEQFF.

The chain links TRBV6-4 to TRBJ2-2. The CDR3 is 16 residues long. Germline V lookup: CDR1 MRHNA, CDR2 SNTAGT. CDR3 residues: CASSDSSLTGVGELFF.

This rearrangement joins TRBV7-9 to TRBJ1-6; TCRdb lists TRBD1, though no DNA is available to test this call. CDR1 and CDR2 from the germline V gene are SEHNR and FQNEAQ (reference sequence). CDR3 length equals 15 residues. The CDR3 spells CASTFRDRINSPLHF.

V gene TRBV9 combines with J gene TRBJ2-1. CDR3 length: 16 amino acids. Germline V lookup: CDR1 SGDLS, CDR2 YYNGEE. CDR3: CASSARDATSYNEQFF.

This sequence joins TRBV30 and TRBJ2-3; the TRBD1 assignment by TCRdb is unverifiable without DNA. This CDR3 region has 14 residues. In germline, CDR1 is GTSNPN, CDR2 SVGIG (reference sequence). The chain's CDR3 is CASHADRFTDTQYF.

V and J are TRBV25-1 and TRBJ1-4. This CDR3 contains 13 residues. CDR1 and CDR2 (germline): MGHDK, SYGVNS. The CDR3 loop reads CASSSFYNEKLFF. Variable domain in full (rest from reference TRBV25-1 and TRBJ1-4): EADIYQTPRYLVIGTGKKITLECSQTMGHDKMYWYQQDPGMELHLIHYSYGVNSTEKGDLSSESTVSRIRTEHFPLTLESARPSHTSQYLCASSSFYNEKLFFGSGTQLSVL.

V and J are TRBV28 and TRBJ2-5; TCRdb picks TRBD2, but there is no DNA to check that call. The CDR3 runs to 17 residues. Germline V gene sequence: CDR1 MDHEN, CDR2 SYDVKM. CDR3 loop: CASSGLAGEDRLGTQYF.

The V gene is TRBV9, the J gene TRBJ2-3; TCRdb designates TRBD1, a call that cannot be tested without DNA. This CDR3 is built from 15 residues. The germline gives CDR1 SGDLS, CDR2 YYNGEE. The CDR3 region is CASSAYRGSPDTQYF.

The chain recombines TRBV10-3 with TRBJ2-7; there is no DNA to check the TCRdb D call of TRBD1. Germline CDR1 ENHRY, CDR2 SYGVKD. CDR3 size: 16 residues. The CDR3 is CAISESLGQGSYEQYF.

The chain couples TRBV5-1 to TRBJ2-1; TCRdb's D gene call, TRBD1, goes unchecked for lack of DNA. Germline CDR1 is SGHRS and CDR2 is YFSETQ. The CDR3 runs 15 residues. This CDR3 is CASSLLAGSNNEQFF.

This chain links TRBV30 with TRBJ1-4. Looked up from germline, CDR1 is GTSNPN and CDR2 is SVGIG (reference sequence). This CDR3 is 13 amino acids long. This CDR3 reads CAWSVGLTEKLFF.

The chain uses TRBV9 and TRBJ2-7; there is no DNA to check the TCRdb D call of TRBD2. Germline values: CDR1 SGDLS, CDR2 YYNGEE. The CDR3 totals 15 residues. This CDR3 reads CASSSSSTSGWEQYF. Combining the CDR3 with reference TRBV9 and TRBJ2-7 gives the whole variable domain DSGVTQTPKHLITATGQRVTLRCSPRSGDLSVYWYQQSLDQGLQFLIQYYNGEERAKGNILERFSAQQFPDLHSELNLSSLELGDSALYFCASSSSSTSGWEQYFGPGTRLTVT.

V is TRBV9 and J is TRBJ2-7; TCRdb's assignment of TRBD1 cannot be checked, as there is no DNA. Germline V gene data show CDR1 as SGDLS and CDR2 as YYNGEE. This CDR3 is 15 amino acids long. The CDR3 spells CASSVSGTISYEQYF.

V and J are TRBV6-2 or TRBV6-3 and TRBJ2-2; the D call of TRBD1 rests on TCRdb alone, since no DNA is present to check it. CDR3 size: 16 residues. CDR1 and CDR2 from the germline V gene are MNHEY and SVGEGT. CDR3 in amino acids: CASSPLAPTNTGELFF.

V usage is TRBV7-9 and J usage is TRBJ2-5; without DNA, the TCRdb call of TRBD1 cannot be checked. CDR3 length: 16 residues. Germline V lookup: CDR1 SEHNR, CDR2 FQNEAQ (reference sequence). The CDR3 region is CASSLGPQGEQETQYF.